This TCR beta chain is from a study of cytomegalovirus exposure and HLA in healthy donors. Primers: 60 Vbeta forward and 13 Jbeta reverse. Assay: immunoSEQ multiplex PCR; the TCRdb copy retains only in-frame clones and omits some. The sample carries more than 110,000 clones, more than 65% recorded once. The CDR3 runs to 15 residues. CDR1 and CDR2 from the germline V gene are SEHNR and FQNEAQ (reference sequence). As to this clone: One end of the junction is discordant with germline, which a read error may explain.

The chain joins TRBV7-9 to TRBJ2-6; D may be TRBD2 (5 bases). The TCR was taken from a woman aged 25 to 45 in good health and CMV-seronegative. The sample was PBMCs. The CDR3 nucleotides are TGTTCCAGCAGCTTACCCGGGGCTGGGGCCAACGTCCTGACTTTC. Protein product: CSSSLPGAGANVLTF.